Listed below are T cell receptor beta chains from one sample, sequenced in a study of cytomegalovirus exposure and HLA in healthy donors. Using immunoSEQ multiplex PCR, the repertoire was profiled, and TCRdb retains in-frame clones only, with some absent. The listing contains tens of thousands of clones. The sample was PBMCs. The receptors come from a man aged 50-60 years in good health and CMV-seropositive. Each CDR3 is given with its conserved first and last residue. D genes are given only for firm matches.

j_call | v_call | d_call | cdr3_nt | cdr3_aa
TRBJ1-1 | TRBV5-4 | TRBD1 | TGTGCCAGCAGCTCGCGGGACAGGGGGGAAGCTTTCTTT | CASSSRDRGEAFF
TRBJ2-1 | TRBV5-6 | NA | TGTGCCAGCACTCTCAATCCAGGGGCAAGCAATGAGCAGTTCTTC | CASTLNPGASNEQFF
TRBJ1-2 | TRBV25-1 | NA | TGTGCCAGCAGTGAAACGACAGCCAACTATGGCTACACCTTC | CASSETTANYGYTF
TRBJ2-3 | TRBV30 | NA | TGTGCCTGGAGTCCGACAGATACGCAGTATTTT | CAWSPTDTQYF
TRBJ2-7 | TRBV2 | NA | TGTGCCAGCAGCCCCTACTACGAGCAGTACTTC | CASSPYYEQYF
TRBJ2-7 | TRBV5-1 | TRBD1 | TGCGCCAGCAGCTTGGGAGGGACAGGGTCCGAGCAGTACTTC | CASSLGGTGSEQYF
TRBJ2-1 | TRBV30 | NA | TGTGCCTGGAGTCCGGGGAGCTCCTACAATGAGCAGTTCTTC | CAWSPGSSYNEQFF
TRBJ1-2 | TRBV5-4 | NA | TGTGCCAGCAGCTTGGGGGGGTGGGGACTAAGGAGGTTTGGCTACACCTTC | CASSLGGWGLRRFGYTF
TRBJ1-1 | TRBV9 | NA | TGTGCCAGCAGCGTAGGGAACAGGAAATCTGAAGCTTTCTTT | CASSVGNRKSEAFF
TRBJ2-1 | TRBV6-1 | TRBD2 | TGTGCCAGCAGTAGCGGGAGGGCCCACAATGAGCAGTTCTTC | CASSSGRAHNEQFF
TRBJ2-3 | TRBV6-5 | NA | TGTGCCAGCAGTTACTTCGGAGACAGCACAGATACGCAGTATTTT | CASSYFGDSTDTQYF
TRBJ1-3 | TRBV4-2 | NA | TGTGCCAGCAGCCAAGTCATCGGTCTCGGGAGCTCTGGAAACACCATATATTTT | CASSQVIGLGSSGNTIYF
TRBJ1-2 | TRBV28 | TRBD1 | TGTGCCAACTCGGGACAGGGATTTGGCTACACCTTC | CANSGQGFGYTF
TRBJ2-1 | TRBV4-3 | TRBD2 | TGCGCCAGCAGCCAAGGGCTAGCGGATCGGGGGGAGCAGTTCTTC | CASSQGLADRGEQFF
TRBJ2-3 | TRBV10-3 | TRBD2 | TGTGCCATCAGTGGCGGGAGGGCCGGCACAGATACGCAGTATTTT | CAISGGRAGTDTQYF
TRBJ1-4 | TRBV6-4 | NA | TGTGCCAGCAGTCCCCCGAGGCCGTTAAATGAAAAACTGTTTTTT | CASSPPRPLNEKLFF
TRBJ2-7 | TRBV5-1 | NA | TGCGCCAGCAGCTCCTACGAGAGGGCACCGCACTACGAGCAGTACTTC | CASSSYERAPHYEQYF
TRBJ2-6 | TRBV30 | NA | TGTGCCCGACAGCAGAGCTCTGGGGCCAACGTCCTGACTTTC | CARQQSSGANVLTF
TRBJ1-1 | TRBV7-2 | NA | TGTGCCAGCATGAGACAGCTTTCGAACACTGAAGCTTTCTTT | CASMRQLSNTEAFF
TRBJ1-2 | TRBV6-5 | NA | TGTGCCAGCAGGCAAGACTTGTCCTATGGCTACACCTTC | CASRQDLSYGYTF
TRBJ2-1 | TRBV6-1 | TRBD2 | TGTGCCAGCAGTTTCGGGACTAGCAGGCGTGAGCAGTTCTTC | CASSFGTSRREQFF
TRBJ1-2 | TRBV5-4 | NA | TGTGCCAGCAGCTCGGTTTTGAGTACGGGCTATGGCTACACCTTC | CASSSVLSTGYGYTF
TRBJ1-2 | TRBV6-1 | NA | TGTGCCAGCAGTGAGCGGTCTCTTGGTGGCTACACCTTC | CASSERSLGGYTF
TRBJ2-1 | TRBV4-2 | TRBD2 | TGTGCCAGCAGCCAAGCCGGGACTAGCGGTATCAATGAGCAGTTCTTC | CASSQAGTSGINEQFF
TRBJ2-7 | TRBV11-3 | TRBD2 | TGTGCCAGCAGCCCCCCGACTAGCGGGAGGGCCTACGAGCAGTACTTC | CASSPPTSGRAYEQYF
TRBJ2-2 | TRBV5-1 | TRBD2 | TGCGCCAGCAGCAGTAAAGCCCTAGCGGGAGGTGGGGAGCTGTTTTTT | CASSSKALAGGGELFF
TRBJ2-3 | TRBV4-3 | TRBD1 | TGCGCCAGCAGCTTGTGGACAGGGGGCACAGATACGCAGTATTTT | CASSLWTGGTDTQYF
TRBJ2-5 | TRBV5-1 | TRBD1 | TGCGCCAGCACCACCCCCGGGACAGCTGAAGAGACCCAGTACTTC | CASTTPGTAEETQYF
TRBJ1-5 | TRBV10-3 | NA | TGTGCCATCAGTGAGTCCCAAGGGGATCAGCCCCAGCATTTT | CAISESQGDQPQHF
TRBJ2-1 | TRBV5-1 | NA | TGCGCCAGCAGCACGCCGACAGGATACTACAATGAGCAGTTCTTC | CASSTPTGYYNEQFF
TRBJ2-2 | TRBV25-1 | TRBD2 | TGTGCCAGCAGTGCTAGCGGGAGGACCGGGGAGCTGTTTTTT | CASSASGRTGELFF
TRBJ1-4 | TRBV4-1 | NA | TGCGCCAGCAGCCAAGGCACTATCGATAATGAAAAACTGTTTTTT | CASSQGTIDNEKLFF
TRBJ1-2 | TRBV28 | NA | TGTGCCAGCAGTTTAGGGGGCGAGTACTATGGCTACACCTTC | CASSLGGEYYGYTF
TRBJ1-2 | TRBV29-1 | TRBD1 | TGCAGCGGTTGGGGGGGACAGGGGGCGATTGACGGCTACACCTTC | CSGWGGQGAIDGYTF
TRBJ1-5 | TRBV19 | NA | TGTGCCAGTATGGCGGGGGGGAGCAATCAGCCCCAGCATTTT | CASMAGGSNQPQHF
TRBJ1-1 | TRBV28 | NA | TGTGCCAGCATTTCTCCCTCGCCCTACAACACTGAAGCTTTCTTT | CASISPSPYNTEAFF
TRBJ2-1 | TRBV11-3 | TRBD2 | TGTGCCAGCAGCCCGGGGGGGGGTATGAATGAGCAGTTCTTC | CASSPGGGMNEQFF
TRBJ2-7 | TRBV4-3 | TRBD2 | TGCGCCAGCAGCCCAGGAACTAGCGGACCCTACGAGCAGTACTTC | CASSPGTSGPYEQYF
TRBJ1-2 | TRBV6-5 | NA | TGTGCCAGCAGACCCATATATCAGGGGAACTATGGCTACACCTTC | CASRPIYQGNYGYTF
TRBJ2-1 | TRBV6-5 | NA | TGTGCCAGCAGGACAAGCACATTGCAGTTCTTC | CASRTSTLQFF
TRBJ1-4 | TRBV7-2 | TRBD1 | TGTGCCAGCCGGGGACAGGGATGGGGGGATAATGAAAAACTGTTTTTT | CASRGQGWGDNEKLFF
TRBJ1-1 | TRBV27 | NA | TGTGCCAGCAGTTTGGGGCGCGGGAACACTGAAGCTTTCTTT | CASSLGRGNTEAFF
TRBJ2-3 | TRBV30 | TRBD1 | TGTGCCTGGAGTGTAGGGGACAGGGGGGTAGGAGATACGCAGTATTTT | CAWSVGDRGVGDTQYF
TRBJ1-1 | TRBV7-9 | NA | TGTGCCAGCAGCGCTAGGGATGGGGGCGGAATGAACACTGAAGCTTTCTTT | CASSARDGGGMNTEAFF
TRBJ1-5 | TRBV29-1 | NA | TGCAGCACCTCCGGAGGGAGCGATCAGCCCCAGCATTTT | CSTSGGSDQPQHF